This T cell receptor (beta chain) was observed in a study of T cells in Graves' hyperthyroidism and ophthalmopathy (dated by TCRdb to about 2019). Study-wide context: Peripheral blood was collected at initial diagnosis, before any treatment. To identify TCR V-J signatures that set the groups apart, the researchers used a discovery cohort of 100 patients, made up of roughly 45 with Graves' ophthalmopathy and some 56 with stable Graves' hyperthyroidism. An independent validation cohort of 18 to 20 hyperthyroidism patients and approximately 15 patients who later progressed to ophthalmopathy tested prospective prediction of ophthalmopathy. For training and testing, the 100 or so patients in the discovery cohort were randomly divided in a 7:3 ratio. The study also compared thyroid tissue and blood T-cell repertoires from several Graves' hyperthyroidism patients. Following sampling, methimazole starting at 30 mg daily was given to hyperthyroidism patients, and high-dose intravenous methylprednisolone was given to ophthalmopathy patients. According to the paper, TCR Vbeta CDR3 sequencing was carried out on roughly 130 peripheral blood samples, which came from around 43 ophthalmopathy, approximately 78 hyperthyroidism and approximately 17 progressor patients.

Stable Graves' hyperthyroidism was defined as the absence of progression to ophthalmopathy over 18 months of follow-up. Hyperthyroidism patients were newly diagnosed, had a disease duration of under 2 months, and were aged 18 to 65 years. The study excluded patients with uncontrolled infections, other autoimmune diseases, pregnancy or lactation. Diagnoses relied on clinical symptoms, serum thyroxine and TRAb, thyroid ultrasound and orbital computed tomography. PBMCs were separated from over 9 ml of fresh peripheral blood using Ficoll-Paque density gradient centrifugation. Total RNA was extracted using Trizol reagent, and RNA quality was assessed on an Agilent 2100 Bioanalyzer. The CDR3 holds 12 amino acids from the cysteine to the phenylalanine. Kept here is only the CDR3 DNA, which spans 36 bases and is read in frame from base 1. The germline V gene sets CDR1 to SQVTM and CDR2 to ANQGSEA. Trimming removed 8 bases from V and 3 bases from J; the gene matches leave 7 bases unexplained.

Worth noting for this clonotype: Which antigen it targets is not known. No base quality information exists; no much larger clone differs at one position.

The study at large found these results: Sample size was not statistically predetermined, and blinding of investigators to group allocation was not performed. In validation, progression to ophthalmopathy was predicted by the model with nearly 71% sensitivity and just over 72% specificity, a median of roughly 6 months before onset. In cross-validation, a model built on a 13 V-J signature told ophthalmopathy apart from stable hyperthyroidism with roughly 87% sensitivity and 81% to 82% specificity, and in testing the same model reached 80%/75%. Most expanded thyroid clonotypes (frequency above 0.001) were also detected in blood, suggesting blood repertoires may reflect thyroid immune responses.

Amplification of TCR beta CDR3 regions was carried out from RNA transcripts. For the first round of RT-PCR on the TCR CDR3, the HTBI primer set was used together with the Qiagen OneStep RT-PCR kit. Libraries were constructed in a second round of multiplex PCR, after which size selection and purification were performed. Sequencing of the libraries was done on an Illumina HiSeq2000 using paired-end 100 bp reads. On the authors' methods: SOAPnuke was used to process the raw data, removing reads that contained adapters or uncalled bases, had a mean Phred below 15, or lacked an exact match to the constant primer or identifier. High-quality paired reads were merged with COPE v1.2.5, and unique nucleotide sequences were defined as clonotypes. Clonotypes were aligned to IMGT TRBV, TRBD and TRBJ reference segments using MiTCR v1.1. Analysis was restricted to V-J combinations with a frequency above 0.0001, which covered about 99% of repertoires. A TCS score was defined as the ratio of F50 (clonal expansion) to E x V (chaos), with BLOSUM62-based TCRdist applied between CDR3 peptides within each V-J. Welch's t-statistics and random forest reduced 450 to 600 V-J features to 13, which were used in a naive Bayes classifier (R e1071). Thyroid-blood repertoire similarity was quantified with the Morisita-Horn index. TCRdb reanalyzed the raw reads on its own, using fastp at Q25 for trimming and MiXCR for clone calling, and kept in-frame beta chains. Rows are combined by CDR3 protein, so each entry shows the most common genes and DNA. It is TCRdb's table, rather than the study itself, that gives the V and J calls and clone size. This sample comprises hundreds of thousands of distinct CDR3 sequences, 35% to 40% of them detected only once. The ten largest clones take up 7.5% to 9.5% of the sample.

Source material: blood. The clonotype comes from a man younger than 35 with Graves' hyperthyroidism. This chain joins TRBV29-1 to TRBJ2-7; TRBD1 fits 7 bases in the junction. The CDR3 has the sequence CSPTGEIYEQYF. The DNA is TGCAGCCCCACAGGGGAGATCTACGAGCAGTACTTC.